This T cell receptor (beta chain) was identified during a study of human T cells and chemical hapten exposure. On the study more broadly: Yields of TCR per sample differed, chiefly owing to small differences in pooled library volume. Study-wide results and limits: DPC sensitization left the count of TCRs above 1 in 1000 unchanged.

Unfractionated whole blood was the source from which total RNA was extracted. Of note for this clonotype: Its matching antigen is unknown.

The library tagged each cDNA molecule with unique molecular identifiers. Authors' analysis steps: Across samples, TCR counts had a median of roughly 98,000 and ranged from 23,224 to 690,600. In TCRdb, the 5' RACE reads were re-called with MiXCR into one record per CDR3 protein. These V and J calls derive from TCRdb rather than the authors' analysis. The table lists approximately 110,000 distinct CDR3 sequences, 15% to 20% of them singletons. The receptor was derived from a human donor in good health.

The CDR3 loop is CASSAGTSGRDEQFF. CDR3 nucleotide sequence: TGTGCCAGCAGCGCCGGGACTAGCGGGAGGGATGAGCAGTTCTTC. The V and J genes are TRBV9 and TRBJ2-1; 16 bases are shared with TRBD2. This CDR3 region has 15 residues. Trimming took 3 bases from V and 8 from J; bases not matched to a gene: 2. Germline lookup yields CDR1 SGDLS and CDR2 YYNGEE.